This is a list of T cell receptor beta chains from one sample in a study of tumor and adjacent non-tumor tissue in lung cancer. MiXCR was run by TCRdb on the multiplex PCR reads, yielding one entry per CDR3 protein. The sample has about 120,000 distinct CDR3 sequences; around three fifths are singletons. The sample taken for sequencing was lung tumor tissue. Receptor source: a man aged 30 to 45 with non-small cell lung cancer. The CDR3 runs from the conserved cysteine through the conserved F or W. The order of the fields is V gene, D gene, J gene, clone size, CDR3 protein, CDR3 DNA. The D gene is left open where the match is weak. For some rows the clone size is stated as once, few or many, or as a class when expanded; others skip it.

V gene: TRBV11-2
D gene: .
J gene: TRBJ2-1
clone size: few
CDR3 protein: CTSSLYASASYNEQFF
CDR3 DNA: TGTACCAGTAGTTTATATGCTAGCGCGTCCTACAATGAGCAGTTCTTC

V gene: TRBV11-3
D gene: .
J gene: TRBJ1-1
clone size: .
CDR3 protein: CASSLNPATTEAFF
CDR3 DNA: TGTGCCAGCAGCTTAAATCCCGCGACCACTGAAGCTTTCTTT

V gene: TRBV5-4
D gene: .
J gene: TRBJ2-3
clone size: .
CDR3 protein: CASSHGLSTGTQYF
CDR3 DNA: TGTGCCAGCAGCCATGGACTGAGCACAGGTACGCAGTATTTT

V gene: TRBV6-5
D gene: TRBD2
J gene: TRBJ2-1
clone size: .
CDR3 protein: CASMLLAGYNEHFF
CDR3 DNA: TGTGCCAGCATGTTGCTAGCGGGGTACAACGAGCATTTCTTC

V gene: TRBV12-3/TRBV12-4
D gene: .
J gene: TRBJ2-1
clone size: many
CDR3 protein: CASSWGNEQFF
CDR3 DNA: TGTGCCAGCAGTTGGGGTAATGAGCAGTTCTTC

V gene: TRBV24-1
D gene: .
J gene: TRBJ2-1
clone size: .
CDR3 protein: CATSDFLDNEQFF
CDR3 DNA: TGTGCCACCAGTGACTTCCTAGACAATGAGCAGTTCTTC

V gene: TRBV6-1
D gene: .
J gene: TRBJ2-2
clone size: once
CDR3 protein: CASRIDAGQTNTGDLFF
CDR3 DNA: TGTGCCAGCAGAATAGACGCTGGACAGACGAACACCGGGGACCTGTTTTTT

V gene: TRBV11-2
D gene: .
J gene: TRBJ2-3
clone size: .
CDR3 protein: CATGVNTDTQYF
CDR3 DNA: TGTGCCACGGGAGTGAACACAGATACGCAGTATTTT

V gene: TRBV12-3/TRBV12-4
D gene: .
J gene: TRBJ1-2
clone size: .
CDR3 protein: CAISGGTRDYGYTF
CDR3 DNA: TGTGCCATCAGCGGAGGGACAAGGGACTATGGCTACACCTTC

V gene: TRBV24-1
D gene: TRBD1
J gene: TRBJ1-1
clone size: .
CDR3 protein: CATSDLPGTGGMNIEAFF
CDR3 DNA: TGTGCCACCAGTGATTTGCCTGGGACAGGGGGGATGAACATTGAAGCTTTCTTT

V gene: TRBV11-2
D gene: .
J gene: TRBJ2-2
clone size: once
CDR3 protein: CASSSPGRELMNTGELFF
CDR3 DNA: TGTGCCAGCAGCTCCCCGGGTAGGGAGCTAATGAACACCGGGGAACTGTTTTTT

V gene: TRBV5-4
D gene: TRBD1
J gene: TRBJ1-2
clone size: .
CDR3 protein: CASSLVQGGHGYTF
CDR3 DNA: TGTGCCAGCAGCTTGGTGCAGGGGGGTCATGGCTACACCTTC

V gene: TRBV7-2
D gene: .
J gene: TRBJ2-7
clone size: .
CDR3 protein: CASTGEGNSYEQYF
CDR3 DNA: TGTGCCAGCACTGGCGAGGGGAACTCCTACGAGCAGTACTTC